This T cell receptor beta chain was identified in a study of cytomegalovirus exposure and HLA in healthy donors. Study-level results: Looking again later, the authors saw that most CMV-associated TCR beta chains seemed HLA-restricted. Several top significant clusters appeared, in a later analysis, to be linked to common viral pathogens.

Every donor was a healthy person donating bone marrow. Remarks on this clone: Its target is not known.

The PCR ran on 60 Vbeta and 13 Jbeta primers. Assay used: immunoSEQ multiplex PCR; TCRdb lists only in-frame clones, some missing. Of some 140,000 clones listed, around 80% are singletons. The CDR3 has 17 residues. The receptor was isolated from a male donor in good health and CMV-seropositive. The sequencing sample was made of PBMCs. The rearrangement uses TRBV21-1 and TRBJ2-7; TRBD2, the table's D call, was not compared with the DNA. TRBV21-1 is a pseudogene locus. The CDR3 nucleotides are TGTGCCAGCAGCAATCCCCGGACTAGCCGGATAATCTACGAGCAGTACTTC. Translated: CASSNPRTSRIIYEQYF.